The 22 T cell receptor beta chains given below trace back to one sample, sequenced in a study of CD8 T cells in Susac syndrome. Random hexamers were used to reverse transcribe an amount of about 0.5 to 1 ug RNA. MiXCR, run by TCRdb on the immunoSEQ multiplex PCR reads, gives a single entry per CDR3 protein. The top ten hold about 0.14% of the sample, which has 210,000 or so distinct CDR3 sequences, about 94% seen once. The sequencing sample was made of CD4+ T cells from PBMCs. The receptor set was obtained from a human donor with Susac syndrome.

The genes are TRBV20-1 and TRBJ1-3; TRBD1 might be the D (6 bases). Germline loops: CDR1 DFQATT, CDR2 SNEGSKA (reference sequence). The CDR3 extends over 15 amino acids. V was clipped by 6 bases and J by 1 base, with 16 bases between them. CDR3 DNA: TGCAGTGCCCCGTATGGGGGCGAATCTGGAAACACCATATATTTT. Translation gives CSAPYGGESGNTIYF.

This clonotype came up once. This chain uses TRBV12-3 or TRBV12-4 with TRBJ1-5, with D tentatively TRBD1 (5 bases). V dropped 8 bases and J dropped 2 bases, with 25 bases sitting between them. This CDR3 has 18 amino acids. CDR3 in DNA: TGTGCCAGCTCCCCCGCCGCGCAGGGATCGATTGGCAATCAGCCCCAGCATTTT. Translating it yields CASSPAAQGSIGNQPQHF.

This chain joins TRBV29-1 and TRBJ2-3, with 10 bases matching TRBD2. The J segment lost 3 bases and the V segment lost 4 bases, leaving 7 bases of the junction unmatched. Germline V CDR1 and CDR2: SQVTM, ANQGSEA. CDR3 size: 15 residues. CDR3 amino acids: CSVGQRGGGTDTQYF. The DNA of the CDR3 is TGCAGCGTTGGGCAGCGGGGGGGAGGGACAGATACGCAGTATTTT.

The chain recombines TRBV20-1 with TRBJ2-3; TRBD2 matches at 10 bases. This CDR3 region has 16 residues. Germline V lookup: CDR1 DFQATT, CDR2 SNEGSKA (reference sequence). V shed 0 bases and J 0 bases; nucleotides not matched to a gene: 3. The CDR3 DNA reads as TGCAGTGCTAGAGACGGACTAGCGGAAAGCACAGATACGCAGTATTTT. It yields the protein CSARDGLAESTDTQYF.

The rearrangement links TRBV11-3 to TRBJ2-5; possibly TRBD1 for D (6 bases). The CDR3 loop spans 16 amino acids. Trimming stripped 2 bases from V and 1 base from J, with 14 bases between. Germline V lookup: CDR1 SGHNT, CDR2 YENEEA. The CDR3 region has the DNA TGTGCCAGCAGCTTAAGGCAGGGGCTGGGCCAAGAGACCCAGTACTTC. Its translation: CASSLRQGLGQETQYF.

The rearrangement joins TRBV20-1 to TRBJ2-7; TRBD1 agrees at 9 bases. Unmatched junction bases numbered 12, after V lost 2 bases and J lost 4 bases. CDR3 length equals 16 residues. The germline V gene has CDR1 DFQATT and CDR2 SNEGSKA (reference sequence). The CDR3 bases are TGCAGTGCTAGATCGGTAGGGACAGGGATATCATACGAGCAGTACTTC. Translated: CSARSVGTGISYEQYF.

The chain links TRBV20-1 to TRBJ2-2, with D perhaps TRBD1 (6 bases). The CDR3 covers 15 residues. V lost 1 base and J 10 bases, leaving 19 bases between the germline ends. The V gene's germline CDR1 is DFQATT and CDR2 SNEGSKA (reference sequence). CDR3 sequence reads: CSARGRTDSQVELFF. The CDR3 DNA sequence: TGCAGTGCTAGAGGACGCACGGACAGCCAGGTGGAGCTGTTTTTT.

This rearrangement joins TRBV11-1 to TRBJ2-7; 10 bases are shared with TRBD2. V was clipped by 4 bases and J by 7 bases; unmatched bases: 19. CDR3 size: 18 residues. Germline CDR1 reads SGHAT; CDR2 reads FQDESV (reference sequence). CDR3 loop: CASSSPGALAGAPGEQYF. The CDR3 DNA reads TGTGCCAGCAGCTCCCCGGGGGCGCTAGCGGGGGCCCCGGGAGAGCAGTACTTC. Full variable domain (missing parts from reference TRBV11-1 and TRBJ2-7): EAEVAQSPRYKITEKSQAVAFWCDPISGHATLYWYRQILGQGPELLVQFQDESVVDDSQLPKDRFSAERLKGVDSTLKIQPAELGDSAMYLCASSSPGALAGAPGEQYFGPGTRLTVT.

This clonotype was seen once. The V call is TRBV3-1, the J call TRBJ2-3; 8 bases map to TRBD2. CDR3 length equals 15 residues. CDR1 and CDR2 from the germline V gene are LGHDT and YNNKEL (reference sequence). V was clipped by 0 bases and J by 8 bases; unmatched bases: 7. The DNA of the CDR3 is TGTGCCAGCAGCCAAGATCTCGGGAGCGGGGGTACGCAGTATTTT. Protein: CASSQDLGSGGTQYF.

The J gene is TRBJ2-7, the V gene TRBV11-2; 7 positions match TRBD1. In germline, CDR1 is SGHAT, CDR2 FQNNGV. V dropped 2 bases and J dropped 4; count of bases not matched to a gene: 11. This CDR3 has 16 residues. CDR3 bases: TGTGCCAGCAGCTTAAGGCAAGGGGACAGTGTATACGAGCAGTACTTC. Protein: CASSLRQGDSVYEQYF.

The chain recombines TRBV7-2 with TRBJ2-2; D is uncertain. This CDR3 has 15 residues. Germline values: CDR1 SGHTA, CDR2 FQGNSA. Trimming took off 5 bases at V and 4 bases at J, with 14 bases between the two ends. The CDR3 region is CASSQARSLTGELFF. CDR3 bases: TGTGCCAGCAGCCAGGCCAGGAGTCTCACCGGGGAGCTGTTTTTT. The full variable domain, its missing parts supplied by reference TRBV7-2 and TRBJ2-2, is GAGVSQSPSNKVTEKGKDVELRCDPISGHTALYWYRQSLGQGLEFLIYFQGNSAPDKSGLPSDRFSAERTGGSVSTLTIQRTQQEDSAVYLCASSQARSLTGELFFGEGSRLTVL.

This chain uses TRBV12-3 or TRBV12-4 with TRBJ1-5; D unclear. V gave up 5 bases and J gave up 5 bases, with 16 bases separating them. The CDR3 is 15 residues long. The CDR3 region is CASSPPTVYDQPQHF. The DNA of the CDR3 is TGTGCCAGCAGTCCCCCGACCGTTTATGATCAGCCCCAGCATTTT.

The V and J genes are TRBV19 and TRBJ1-4; TRBD1 is a possible D gene (6 bases). The germline V and J ends were trimmed by 5 bases and 3 bases, with 13 bases remaining between them. The CDR3 runs to 15 residues. Germline CDR1 and CDR2: LNHDA and SQIVND (reference sequence). CDR3 DNA: TGTGCCAGTAGTCGACGGACAGATTCTAATGAAAAACTGTTTTTT. Its translation is CASSRRTDSNEKLFF.

Only one count was recorded for this clonotype. The rearrangement joins TRBV5-4 to TRBJ2-7, with a tentative D call TRBD1 (5 bases). Trimming removed 0 bases from V and 3 bases from J, with 10 bases in between. This CDR3 region has 14 residues. Germline assignment: CDR1 SGHNT and CDR2 YYREEE (reference sequence). CDR3 in amino acids: CASSLGDRDYEQYF. CDR3 bases: TGTGCCAGCAGCTTGGGAGACAGAGACTACGAGCAGTACTTC.

The CDR3: CSARDAGRIGGANVLTF. Written as DNA, the CDR3 is TGCAGTGCTAGAGATGCCGGACGAATAGGTGGGGCCAACGTCCTGACTTTC. The rearrangement uses TRBV20-1 and TRBJ2-6, with no clear D. Trimming took 0 bases from V and 3 from J, leaving 15 bases between them. The CDR3 length is 17 residues. Germline V CDR1 and CDR2: DFQATT, SNEGSKA (reference sequence).

The V call is TRBV10-3, the J call TRBJ2-1, with D possibly being TRBD1 (7 bases). Between the trimmed V and J ends, which lost 8 bases and 9 bases, there was a span of 26 bases. The CDR3 extends over 16 amino acids. Looked up from germline, CDR1 is ENHRY and CDR2 is SYGVKD. CDR3 protein: CAILNLGTGVEGEQFF. Written as DNA, the CDR3 is TGTGCCATCCTCAATTTGGGAACAGGGGTGGAGGGTGAGCAGTTCTTC.

This chain links TRBV12-3 or TRBV12-4 with TRBJ1-1; D not certain. This CDR3 is 16 amino acids long. Trimming removed 5 bases at V and 1 base at J, with 17 bases between. The CDR3 loop is CASSPQGKGPNTEAFF. CDR3 nucleotide sequence: TGTGCCAGCAGTCCTCAAGGTAAGGGCCCGAACACTGAAGCTTTCTTT.

This chain links TRBV20-1 with TRBJ2-4; TRBD2 matches at 12 bases. V lost 5 bases to trimming and J lost 1 base; unmatched junction nucleotides: 12. Germline values: CDR1 DFQATT, CDR2 SNEGSKA (reference sequence). The CDR3 has 18 residues. The CDR3 DNA is TGCAGTGCTTCCCGACTAGCGGGGGCCCCAATCGCCAAAAACATTCAGTACTTC. Its protein is CSASRLAGAPIAKNIQYF.

V and J are TRBV3-1 and TRBJ1-1, with TRBD1 as a possible D gene (6 bases). CDR1 is LGHDT and CDR2 is YNNKEL in the germline V gene (reference sequence). There are 17 residues in the CDR3. V lost 1 base and J 1 base, leaving 16 bases between the germline ends. The CDR3 region is CASSQGGALTGNTEAFF. CDR3 coding DNA: TGTGCCAGCAGCCAAGGGGGGGCCCTCACCGGGAACACTGAAGCTTTCTTT.

The chain uses TRBV20-1 and TRBJ2-5; maybe TRBD2 (6 bases). Germline CDR1 DFQATT, CDR2 SNEGSKA (reference sequence). The CDR3 is 15 residues long. V dropped 6 bases and J dropped 5 bases, with 22 bases sitting between them. CDR3 sequence: CSASGLAEEVETQYF. The CDR3, as DNA: TGCAGTGCCTCCGGGTTAGCGGAAGAAGTGGAGACCCAGTACTTC.

The chain combines TRBV30 with TRBJ1-1, with 9 bases that match TRBD1. Trimming took 3 bases from V and 3 from J; bases not matched to a gene: 5. This CDR3 has 14 amino acids. Germline V gene data show CDR1 as GTSNPN and CDR2 as SVGIG (reference sequence). Here the CDR3 reads CAWRGDRVDTEAFF. The CDR3, as DNA: TGTGCCTGGAGGGGGGACAGGGTGGACACTGAAGCTTTCTTT.

V is TRBV4-2 and J is TRBJ1-2, with D possibly TRBD1 on 6 matching bases. Germline-derived CDR1 and CDR2 are LGHNA and YNFKEQ. The V end lost 4 bases, the J end lost 4 bases, and 22 bases lay between the germline ends. This CDR3 spans 17 amino acids. The CDR3 coding sequence is TGTGCCAGCAGCCGACCAAACCCAGGGGACGTGGGCTATGGCTACACCTTC. It is translated as CASSRPNPGDVGYGYTF.